This entry features one TCR beta chain sequence. As yet, its antigen is unknown. This entry belongs to a study of siplizumab effects on memory and regulatory T cells. TCRdb's table, derived via immunoSEQ multiplex PCR, lists solely in-frame clones and lacks some. Of approximately 65,000 clones listed, around 78% were seen once; the top ten hold roughly 3.8%. Germline lookup yields CDR1 SGHAT and CDR2 FQNNGV. Trimming left V 3 bases short and J 6 bases short, with 5 bases between. There are 11 residues in the CDR3. The study's findings and limits: The alloreactive clones that mapped to unstimulated subsets made up only a minor fraction. Major contributors to the alloresponse seemed to be naive T cells, which also appeared more diverse than memory cells.

The specimen sequenced was memory CD4+ T cells sorted from blood. This rearrangement joins TRBV11-2 to TRBJ1-2, with D maybe TRBD1 (5 bases). This receptor was identified in a human donor in good health. The CDR3 DNA follows: TGTGCCAGCAGCTTCAGGGATGGCTACACCTTC. Translated, it gives CASSFRDGYTF.